This TCR beta chain was found in a study of beta chain features in type 1 diabetes. Study-wide context: Over all samples combined, about 99,000,000 sorted cells were examined.

A word on this clone: Its antigen is not identified.

The authors reverse transcribed all of the isolated RNA, so sequencing captured expressed TCRB transcripts. Measured with immunoSEQ multiplex PCR; TCRdb has only the in-frame clones, and not every one. Of 400,000 to 450,000 clones listed, over 11% are singletons. Study outcomes and limitations: Insertion counts at VDJ junctions were lower in type 1 diabetes patients, who also showed more deletions there. A moderate, significant TCRB CDR3 shortening appeared in type 1 diabetes across four CD4+ subsets.

Germline V gives CDR1 KGHSH, CDR2 LQKENI. The V segment lost 2 bases and the J segment 8 bases; nucleotides outside the gene matches: 5. The CDR3 is 14 residues long. The source material was naive CD4+ T cells from blood. This TCR came from a man younger than 40 in good health. This chain connects TRBV18 to TRBJ2-1, with TRBD2 matching 8 bases. CDR3 residues: CASSPDGGGYEQFF. In nucleotides, the CDR3 is TGTGCCAGCTCACCAGACGGGGGGGGCTATGAGCAGTTCTTC.